This TCR beta chain was profiled in a study of blood T cells in healthy people across ages. Study-level results: Age advanced and TCR beta diversity per million T cells fell, roughly linearly. Higher naive T cell percentage went strongly together with higher TCR beta diversity. Long-lived donors had more naive CD4+ cells and higher diversity than aged donors.

Germline V gene lookup returns CDR1 MGHDK and CDR2 SYGVNS. Trimming removed 1 base at V and 8 bases at J, with 17 bases between. This CDR3 is built from 15 residues. This clonotype was seen a few times. No antigen is known for it. The authors ran a second PCR of roughly 6 to 12 cycles using a sample-barcoded 5' primer and a J-beta primer mix. MiXCR was run by TCRdb on the 5' RACE reads, yielding one entry per CDR3 protein. This sample has more than 800,000 distinct CDR3 sequences; 45% occur once, and the top ten carry 18%. What was sequenced was blood. This clonotype was sampled from a woman aged 60 to 75 in good health. This sequence joins TRBV25-1 and TRBJ1-2, with unresolved D. The CDR3 sequence: CASSESQGFPYGYTF. The CDR3 DNA reads TGTGCCAGCAGTGAATCCCAAGGGTTCCCGTACGGCTACACCTTC.